This record looks at one TCR beta chain sequence and its context. This clone was seen more than once but under ten times. Its specific antigen is unknown. Nothing much larger sits one base from this clone, and base qualities are not available. Taken with the paper, the label for time point translates to: about 28 days (+/-7) after the second vaccine dose. AZD1222 recipients with second doses at about 4 weeks or about 12 weeks were pooled, because spike-specific TCR depth and breadth did not differ between schedules. Samples from vaccinated people were obtained from the UK trials COV001 and COV002, which included a single-blind randomized controlled phase 2/3 trial of AZD1222 (ChAdOx1 nCoV-19) in healthy adults. For TCRbeta chain sequencing, PBMC samples were collected from trial participants at day 0 and at day 28 after the second dose. This record belongs to a study of T cell responses to AZD1222 COVID-19 vaccine (dated by TCRdb to about 2021). For the wider study: TCR sequencing covered over 230 trial participants: about 210 given two doses of AZD1222 and 26 given two doses of MenACWY control vaccine. Trial participants were enrolled by age into 18-55, 56-69 and 70-plus year subgroups, with approximately 150, 28 and 58 TCR-sequenced participants respectively.

Study-wide findings and limitations: No day 14 peak-response samples were available, so repertoires were characterized only after the peak T cell response. Conclusions about previously exposed vaccinees were limited because only a handful of AZD1222 recipients were SARS-CoV-2 seropositive at baseline. Reportedly, close to half of the unique spike-specific TCRs recognized epitopes lying outside the regions that are mutated in the B.1.351 and B.1.1.7 variants. After two AZD1222 doses, both the breadth and the depth of spike-specific TCRs were significantly higher than at day 0 and than in MenACWY recipients. Participants were mostly white British, with more females than males. The authors suggested clonal diversity may have been underestimated. Vaccine-associated CD4 TCRs spanned the whole spike protein, with dominant responses in regions 160-218 and 743-854. In the small 56-69-year group, the increase in depth fell short of significance, most likely because of low power.

The CDR3 regions of human TCRbeta chains were analyzed by immunosequencing. In the source study's methods: TCRs in the repertoires were compared against a reference library of SARS-CoV-2-specific TCRs that had been generated with the MIRA antigen-specificity platform. Breadth was defined as the fraction of unique TCRs that were SARS-CoV-2-associated, and depth was defined as the fraction of total T cells that were SARS-CoV-2-associated. Each spike-specific TCR was assigned to its reactive spike region and to a CD4 or CD8 class using the MIRA data. Log10-transformed breadth and depth values were compared by one-way ANOVA with Sidak's multiple comparisons tests. TCRdb limited this immuneACCESS table to in-frame rearrangements with V and J called. A share of clones is missing; checked studies link under half to unresolved V genes, and the rest is unexplained. V, J and clone size derive from that table, while D and trimming were established from the DNA sequence. For this sample the table gives 160,000 or so clones, of which approximately 90% were detected only once. The ten largest clones add up to over 4% of the sample.

From its cysteine to its phenylalanine, the CDR3 spans 13 amino acids. CDR3 DNA is the only sequence kept; it has 39 bases, read in frame from the first base. V is pruned by 6 bases and J by 4 bases, leaving 3 bases of the junction without a gene match. CDR1 and CDR2 are read off the germline V gene as MGHRA and YSYEKL. This specimen was peripheral blood, taken 28 days after the second AZD1222 dose. Recombination linked TRBV4-1 to TRBJ2-7; the junction holds 10 bases that match TRBD2. The receptor was isolated from an adult who received the AZD1222 COVID-19 vaccine. The encoded CDR3 is CASSLTSGYEQYF. The nucleotide sequence reads as follows: TGCGCCAGCAGTTTGACTAGCGGGTACGAGCAGTACTTC.